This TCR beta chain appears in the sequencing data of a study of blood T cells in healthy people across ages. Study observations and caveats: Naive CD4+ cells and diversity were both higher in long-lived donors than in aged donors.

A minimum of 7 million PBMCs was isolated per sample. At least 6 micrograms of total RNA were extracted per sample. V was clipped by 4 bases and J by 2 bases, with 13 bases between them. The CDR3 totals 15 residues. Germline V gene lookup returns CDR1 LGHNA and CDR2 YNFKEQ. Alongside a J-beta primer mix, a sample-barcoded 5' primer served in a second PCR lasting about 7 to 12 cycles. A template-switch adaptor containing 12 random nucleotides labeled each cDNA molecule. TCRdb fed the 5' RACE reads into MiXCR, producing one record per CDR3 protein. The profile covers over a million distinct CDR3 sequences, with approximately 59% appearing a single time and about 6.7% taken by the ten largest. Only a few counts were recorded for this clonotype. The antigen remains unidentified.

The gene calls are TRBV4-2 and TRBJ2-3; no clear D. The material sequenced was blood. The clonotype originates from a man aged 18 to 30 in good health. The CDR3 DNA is TGTGCCAGCAGCCCAATCGAACGCCTCACAGATACGCAGTATTTT. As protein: CASSPIERLTDTQYF.